The 10 T cell receptor beta chains below were found in one sample sequenced in a study of cytomegalovirus exposure and HLA in healthy donors (dated by TCRdb to between 2016 and 2019). The library was prepared using the immunoSEQ multiplex PCR assay. For the multiplex PCR, a mixture combining 60 forward primers for TCR Vbeta segments and 13 reverse primers for TCR Jbeta segments was used. TCRdb provides this immuneACCESS table in a form limited to in-frame rearrangements. Some clones are lacking; in checked studies, under half of them reflect an unresolved V gene, and why the rest are absent is not known. Here the sample has about 130,000 clones; roughly 79% occur a single time. The ten largest clones represent about 0.63% of the sample. The sequenced sample was PBMCs. The receptors stem from a man aged 18 to 30 in good health and CMV-seronegative.

The chain joins TRBV6-6 to TRBJ1-5; D is unresolved. The CDR3 spans 16 residues. With 2 bases removed from V and 7 bases from J, the gap between germline ends came to 18 bases. Germline V gene sequence: CDR1 MNHNY, CDR2 SVGAGI (reference sequence). CDR3 nucleotide sequence: TGTGCCAGCAGTTACCCGACCGGAGGCTACGGACAGCCCCAGCATTTT. It translates to CASSYPTGGYGQPQHF.

The chain links TRBV5-6 to TRBJ2-6, with TRBD1 identical over 7 bases. The CDR3 loop spans 16 amino acids. The junction had 7 bases not matched to a gene; V was cut back by 3 bases and J by 4 bases. The germline V gene encodes CDR1 SGHDT and CDR2 YYEEEE. The CDR3 protein is CASSSAGTAGANVLTF. DNA for the CDR3: TGTGCCAGCAGCTCCGCAGGGACAGCCGGGGCCAACGTCCTGACTTTC.

This chain uses TRBV9 with TRBJ1-6, with D hard to call. V lost 0 bases and J lost 8, with 12 bases in between. Germline V gene sequence: CDR1 SGDLS, CDR2 YYNGEE. This CDR3 spans 15 amino acids. CDR3 sequence: CASSVAGNRDSPLHF. The CDR3 nucleotides read TGTGCCAGCAGCGTAGCCGGGAATCGGGATTCACCCCTCCACTTT.

The V gene is TRBV27, the J gene TRBJ1-1, with 10 bases lining up with TRBD1. Unmatched junction bases numbered 11, after V lost 10 bases and J lost 6 bases. The CDR3 spans 14 residues. Germline assignment: CDR1 MNHEY and CDR2 SMNVEV (reference sequence). The CDR3 bases are TGTGCCAATACGCTCGGGACAGGGGATGCTGAAGCTTTCTTT. This codes for CANTLGTGDAEAFF.

The chain couples TRBV27 to TRBJ2-3, with D perhaps TRBD2 (7 bases). Germline assignment: CDR1 MNHEY and CDR2 SMNVEV (reference sequence). Trimming cost V 10 bases and J 5 bases, with 19 bases left between them. The CDR3 length is 14 residues. As DNA, the CDR3 is TGTGCCACCGGGCAAATAGGGGGGGTAGATACGCAGTATTTT. This gives the protein CATGQIGGVDTQYF.

This clone occurred a few times. CDR3 nucleotide sequence: TGTGCCAGCAGCTTAGGGGCAGGGGTTAATTCACCCCTCCACTTT. It translates to CASSLGAGVNSPLHF. The chain combines TRBV11-2 with TRBJ1-6; maybe TRBD1 (6 bases). The germline gives CDR1 SGHAT, CDR2 FQNNGV. V lost 1 base, J lost 6 bases, and 10 bases lay in between. This CDR3 contains 15 residues.

This chain uses TRBV7-8 with TRBJ1-5, with 8 nucleotides matching TRBD1. CDR3 length: 16 residues. Germline trimming cut 6 bases from V and 0 bases from J; bases unmatched to any gene: 7. The germline V gene has CDR1 SGHVS and CDR2 FQNEAQ. This chain's CDR3 is CASRPRDRYSNQPQHF. The CDR3 nucleotides read TGTGCCAGCAGACCCCGGGACAGGTATAGCAATCAGCCCCAGCATTTT. Full variable domain (rest looked up from reference TRBV7-8 and TRBJ1-5): GAGVSQSPRYKVAKRGQDVALRCDPISGHVSLFWYQQALGQGPEFLTYFQNEAQLDKSGLPSDRFFAERPEGSVSTLKIQRTQQEDSAVYLCASRPRDRYSNQPQHFGDGTRLSIL.

V usage is TRBV6-5 and J usage is TRBJ1-2; D perhaps matches TRBD1 (5 bases). The CDR3 length is 13 residues. V dropped 6 bases and J dropped 7 bases, with 15 bases sitting between them. CDR1 MNHEY and CDR2 SVGAGI come from the germline V gene. The CDR3 spells CASSVAGGFGYTF. CDR3 nucleotides: TGTGCCAGCAGCGTGGCGGGGGGATTTGGCTACACCTTC.

This chain connects TRBV6-1 to TRBJ2-3, with D unresolved. Germline V gene sequence: CDR1 MNHNS, CDR2 SASEGT. The V end was cut by 1 base, the J end by 3 bases, with 8 bases between. The CDR3 sequence is 14 residues long. CDR3 coding DNA: TGTGCCAGCAGTGAAGGGCCGAATACAGATACGCAGTATTTT. Amino acid sequence: CASSEGPNTDTQYF.

J is TRBJ2-2 and V is TRBV4-1; the D gene is possibly TRBD1 (5 bases). V was trimmed by 0 bases and J by 13 bases, leaving 21 bases between them. Germline CDR1 is MGHRA and CDR2 is YSYEKL. The CDR3 is 16 amino acids. CDR3 protein: CASSQDHGSVTRALFF. CDR3 DNA: TGCGCCAGCAGCCAAGATCACGGCTCTGTCACCAGGGCGCTGTTTTTT.